These 2 T cell receptor beta chains originate from one sample sequenced in a study of blood T cell repertoires in COVID-19. Assay used: immunoSEQ multiplex PCR; TCRdb lists only in-frame clones, some missing. The sample holds more than 200,000 clones, approximately 82% seen once. Sequenced input: peripheral blood. The receptors stem from a man aged 35-49 years with active or convalescent COVID-19.

The rearrangement uses TRBV5-6 and TRBJ2-5, with 7 nucleotides matching TRBD1. Germline V gene lookup returns CDR1 SGHDT and CDR2 YYEEEE. CDR3 length: 14 amino acids. Trimming removed 3 bases from V and 1 base from J; junction bases left unmatched: 3. Here the CDR3 DNA reads TGTGCCAGCAGCTCGGGACAGCCCCAAGAGACCCAGTACTTC. Amino acids: CASSSGQPQETQYF.

The genes are TRBV28 and TRBJ1-3, with TRBD1 matching over 10 bases. The CDR3 has 17 residues. Germline CDR1 is MDHEN and CDR2 is SYDVKM. Germline trimming cut 7 bases from V and 2 bases from J; bases unmatched to any gene: 11. The CDR3 DNA reads TGTGCCAGCATCAGTAGTTCTGGACAGGGGGCTGGAAACACCATATATTTT. It translates to CASISSSGQGAGNTIYF.